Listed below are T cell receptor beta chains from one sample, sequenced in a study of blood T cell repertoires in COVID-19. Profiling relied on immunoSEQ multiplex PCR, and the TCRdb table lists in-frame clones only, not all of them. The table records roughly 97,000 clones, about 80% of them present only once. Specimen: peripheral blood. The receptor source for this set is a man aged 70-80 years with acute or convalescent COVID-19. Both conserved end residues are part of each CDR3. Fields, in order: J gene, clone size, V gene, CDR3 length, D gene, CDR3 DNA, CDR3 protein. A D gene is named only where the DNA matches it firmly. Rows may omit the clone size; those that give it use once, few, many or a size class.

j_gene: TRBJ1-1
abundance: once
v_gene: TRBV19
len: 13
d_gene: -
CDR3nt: TGTGCCAGTAGTATAGAAAGCAGGGGTAAAAAGATCTTT
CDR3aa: CASSIESRGKKIF

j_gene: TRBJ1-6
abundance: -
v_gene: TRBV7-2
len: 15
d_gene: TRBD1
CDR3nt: TGTGCCAGCAGCGAAGGACAGGCTGGGCATTCACCCCTCCACTTT
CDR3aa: CASSEGQAGHSPLHF

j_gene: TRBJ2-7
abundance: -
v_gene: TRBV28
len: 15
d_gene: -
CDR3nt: TGTGCCAGCAGAACAGGACAGACGAAACCCTACGAGCAGTACTTC
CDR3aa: CASRTGQTKPYEQYF

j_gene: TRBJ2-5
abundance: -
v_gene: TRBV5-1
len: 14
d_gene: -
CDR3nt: TGCGCCAGCAGCTTTGAGGGAACTGGTAAGGCCCAGTACTTC
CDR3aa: CASSFEGTGKAQYF

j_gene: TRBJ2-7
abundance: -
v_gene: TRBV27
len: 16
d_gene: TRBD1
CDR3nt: TGTGCCAGCAGTTTTGGGACCGGGACAGGACTTTACGAGCAGTACTTC
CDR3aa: CASSFGTGTGLYEQYF

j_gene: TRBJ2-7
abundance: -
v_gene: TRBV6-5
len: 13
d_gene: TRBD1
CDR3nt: TGTGCCAGCAGTCGACAGGGGGATTACGAGCAGTACTTC
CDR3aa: CASSRQGDYEQYF

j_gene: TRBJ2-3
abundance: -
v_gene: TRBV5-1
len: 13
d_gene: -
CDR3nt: TGCGCCAGCAGCCAACAACCTAGAAATACGCAGTATTTT
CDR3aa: CASSQQPRNTQYF

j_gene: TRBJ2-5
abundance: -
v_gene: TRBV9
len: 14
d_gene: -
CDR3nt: TGTGCCAGCAGCGTATACCCGGGAGATGAGACCCAGTACTTC
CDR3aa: CASSVYPGDETQYF

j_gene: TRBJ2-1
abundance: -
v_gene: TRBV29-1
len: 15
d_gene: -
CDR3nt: TGCAGCGTCCGACCGGGACTCAGGAAATACAATGAGCAGTTCTTC
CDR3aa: CSVRPGLRKYNEQFF

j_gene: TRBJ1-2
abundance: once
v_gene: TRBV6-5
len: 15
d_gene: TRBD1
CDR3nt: TGTGCCAGCAGCCACGCGGCCAGGGGGAGGTATGGCTACACCTTC
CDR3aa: CASSHAARGRYGYTF

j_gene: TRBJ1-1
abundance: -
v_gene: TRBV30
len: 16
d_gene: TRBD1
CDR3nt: TGTGCCTACGGGACAGGACCCCTAAGGACGAACACTGAAGCTTTCTTT
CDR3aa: CAYGTGPLRTNTEAFF

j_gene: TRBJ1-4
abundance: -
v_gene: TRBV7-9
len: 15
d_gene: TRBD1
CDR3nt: TGTGCCAGCAGCTCTGCCGGGACAGGAAATGAAAAACTGTTTTTT
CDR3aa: CASSSAGTGNEKLFF

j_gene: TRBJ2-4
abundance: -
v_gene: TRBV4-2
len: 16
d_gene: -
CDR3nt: TGTGCCAGCAGCCAAGAACGTCTCGGAGTCAAAAACATTCAGTACTTC
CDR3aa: CASSQERLGVKNIQYF

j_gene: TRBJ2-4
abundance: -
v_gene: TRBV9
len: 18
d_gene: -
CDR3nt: TGTGCCAGCAGCGCCGAGAGGGGGACACAACTAGCCAAAAACATTCAGTACTTC
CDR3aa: CASSAERGTQLAKNIQYF

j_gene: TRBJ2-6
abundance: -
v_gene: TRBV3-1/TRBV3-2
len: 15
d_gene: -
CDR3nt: TGTGCCAGCAGCCAAGTTCTCTCTGGGGCCAACGTCCTGACTTTC
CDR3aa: CASSQVLSGANVLTF

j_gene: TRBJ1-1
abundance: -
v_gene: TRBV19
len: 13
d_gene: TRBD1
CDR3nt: TGTGCCAGTAGTCGACAGGGTGACACTGAAGCTTTCTTT
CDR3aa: CASSRQGDTEAFF

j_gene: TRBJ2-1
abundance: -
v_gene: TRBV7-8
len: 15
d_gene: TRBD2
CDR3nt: TGTGCCAGCAGCGGTAGCGGGGGGGCAAACAATGAGCAGTTCTTC
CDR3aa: CASSGSGGANNEQFF

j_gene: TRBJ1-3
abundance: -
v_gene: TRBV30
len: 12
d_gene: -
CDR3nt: TGTGCCTGGCGGTTCTCTGGAAACACCATATATTTT
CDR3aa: CAWRFSGNTIYF

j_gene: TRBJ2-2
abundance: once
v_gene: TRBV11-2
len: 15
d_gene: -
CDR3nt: TGTGCCAGCAGCTTAGGGCAGGCGAACACCGGGGAGCTGTTTTTT
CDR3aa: CASSLGQANTGELFF

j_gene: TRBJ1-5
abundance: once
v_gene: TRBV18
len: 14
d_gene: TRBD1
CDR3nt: TGTGCCAGCTCGGAGACAGGGGTCGGGCAGCCCCAGCATTTT
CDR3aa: CASSETGVGQPQHF